A selection of T cell receptor beta chains follows, all from one sample in a study of cytomegalovirus exposure and HLA in healthy donors. Sequenced by immunoSEQ multiplex PCR; TCRdb stores in-frame clones only, minus some. The top ten clones hold around 25% of a sample with tens of thousands of clones, around 10% of them seen once. Sequencing was carried out using PBMCs. The source of these receptors is a man between 60 and 75 years old in good health and CMV-seropositive. Each CDR3 is given with its conserved first and last residue. A D gene is named only where the DNA matches it firmly. The size field is filled for only some rows; it gives once, few, many or a size class.

few	-	TRBV18	TRBJ1-1	CASSPAGGGLTNTEAFF	TGTGCCAGCTCACCAGCAGGAGGAGGCCTGACGAACACTGAAGCTTTCTTT
few	TRBD1	TRBV6-4	TRBJ2-1	CASSTTGRHNEQFF	TGTGCCAGCAGTACGACAGGGCGGCACAATGAGCAGTTCTTC
few	-	TRBV6-1	TRBJ1-5	CASSEGPWQPQHF	TGTGCCAGCAGTGAGGGCCCCTGGCAGCCCCAGCATTTT
-	-	TRBV18	TRBJ1-5	CASSPSGLSNQPQHF	TGTGCCAGCTCACCCTCCGGACTGAGCAATCAGCCCCAGCATTTT
-	-	TRBV10-3	TRBJ2-7	CAISESGGRRSVYEQYF	TGTGCCATCAGTGAGTCGGGGGGGCGGAGATCGGTCTACGAGCAGTACTTC
many	-	TRBV30	TRBJ1-6	CARGRGNSPLHF	TGTGCCCGCGGGAGGGGTAATTCACCCCTCCACTTT
few	TRBD2	TRBV4-2	TRBJ2-2	CASSQGGLAGLTGELFF	TGTGCCAGCAGCCAAGGAGGGCTAGCGGGCCTAACCGGGGAGCTGTTTTTT
few	TRBD1	TRBV6-5	TRBJ2-1	CASSQDRVTVNEQFF	TGTGCCAGCAGTCAGGACAGGGTAACGGTCAATGAGCAGTTCTTC
few	TRBD1	TRBV7-9	TRBJ1-1	CASSNRQGAVTEAFF	TGTGCCAGCAGCAACCGACAGGGGGCAGTCACTGAAGCTTTCTTT
few	TRBD2	TRBV11-2	TRBJ2-5	CASSLGLAGGQETQYF	TGTGCCAGCAGCTTAGGACTAGCGGGGGGGCAAGAGACCCAGTACTTC
-	-	TRBV5-1	TRBJ2-5	CASRPGQVQETQYF	TGCGCCAGCAGGCCGGGACAAGTCCAAGAGACCCAGTACTTC